This TCR beta chain was identified in a study of T cell changes during pregnancy in multiple sclerosis. Sequencing used immunoSEQ multiplex PCR; TCRdb keeps in-frame clones, though not all of them. Here the sample spans about 40,000 clones, around 90% being singletons. The CDR3 consists of 15 residues. Per the germline V gene, CDR1 is MDHEN and CDR2 is SYDVKM. V was trimmed by 6 bases and J by 0 bases, leaving 15 bases between them. The specimen comprised peripheral blood, sampled in the second trimester of pregnancy. This sequence joins TRBV28 and TRBJ2-7; D might be TRBD2 (7 bases). The sequence was collected from a female donor in good health, enrolled as a control in a pregnancy study. The CDR3 coding sequence is TGTGCCAGCAGACAATCGGGGGGCATCTCCTACGAGCAGTACTTC. As protein: CASRQSGGISYEQYF.